What follows are 4 T cell receptor beta chains derived from one specimen sequenced in a study of cytomegalovirus exposure and HLA in healthy donors. Using immunoSEQ multiplex PCR, the repertoire was profiled, and TCRdb retains in-frame clones only, with some absent. The sample includes hundreds of thousands of clones, about 88% of them seen just once. Sequenced input: PBMCs. The receptors stem from a young man in good health and CMV-seropositive.

The chain combines TRBV5-4 with TRBJ2-1; 8 bases line up with TRBD2. With 4 bases clipped from V and 4 bases from J, the junction kept 4 bases outside the gene matches. Germline CDR1 reads SGHNT; CDR2 reads YYREEE (reference sequence). The length of the CDR3 is 14 residues. This chain's CDR3 is CASSQGLEYNEQFF. CDR3 coding DNA: TGTGCCAGCAGCCAGGGACTAGAGTACAATGAGCAGTTCTTC.

The chain joins TRBV2 to TRBJ2-3, with D possibly TRBD2 on 6 matching bases. The CDR3 runs 14 residues. CDR1 and CDR2 from the germline V gene are SNHLY and FYNNEI. V was pared by 5 bases and J by 0 bases, with 9 bases between. The CDR3 sequence: CASSRGTSTDTQYF. The CDR3 DNA is TGTGCCAGCAGTCGCGGGACGAGCACAGATACGCAGTATTTT.

V gene TRBV6-1 combines with J gene TRBJ1-2, with no clear D. Trimming took off 2 bases at V and 8 bases at J, with 15 bases between the two ends. Germline V gene data show CDR1 as MNHNS and CDR2 as SASEGT. CDR3 size: 14 residues. The CDR3 DNA follows: TGTGCCAGCAGTGAATTGGGGAGGGAGGACGGCTACACCTTC. Translated: CASSELGREDGYTF.

This chain joins TRBV30 and TRBJ2-3; D is uncertain. This CDR3 spans 13 amino acids. Germline-derived CDR1 and CDR2 are GTSNPN and SVGIG (reference sequence). Trimming pared 4 bases from V and 1 base from J, leaving 9 bases between. The CDR3 reads CAWTLGGTDTQYF. The CDR3, as DNA: TGTGCCTGGACACTCGGCGGCACAGATACGCAGTATTTT.